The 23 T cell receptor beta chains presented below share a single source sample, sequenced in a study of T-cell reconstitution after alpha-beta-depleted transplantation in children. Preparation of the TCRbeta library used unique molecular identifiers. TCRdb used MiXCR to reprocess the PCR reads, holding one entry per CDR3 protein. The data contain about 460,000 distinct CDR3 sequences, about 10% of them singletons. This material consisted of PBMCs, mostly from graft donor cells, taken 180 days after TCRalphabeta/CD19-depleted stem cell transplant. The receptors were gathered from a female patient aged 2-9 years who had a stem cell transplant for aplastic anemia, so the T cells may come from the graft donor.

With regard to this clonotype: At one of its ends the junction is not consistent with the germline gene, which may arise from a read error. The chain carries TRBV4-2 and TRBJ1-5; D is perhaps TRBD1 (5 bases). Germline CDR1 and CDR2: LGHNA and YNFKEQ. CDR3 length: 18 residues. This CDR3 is CASTQDVAGRRNNQPQHF. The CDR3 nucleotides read TGTGCCAGCACCCAAGATGTGGCAGGGAGAAGGAACAATCAGCCCCAGCATTTT.

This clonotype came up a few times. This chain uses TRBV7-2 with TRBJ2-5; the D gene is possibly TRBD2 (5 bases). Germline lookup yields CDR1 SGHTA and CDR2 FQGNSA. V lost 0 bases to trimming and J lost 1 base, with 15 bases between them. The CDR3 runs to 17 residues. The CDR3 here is CASSLAWLASPQETQYF. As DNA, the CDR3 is TGTGCCAGCAGCTTAGCTTGGCTAGCAAGCCCCCAAGAGACCCAGTACTTC.

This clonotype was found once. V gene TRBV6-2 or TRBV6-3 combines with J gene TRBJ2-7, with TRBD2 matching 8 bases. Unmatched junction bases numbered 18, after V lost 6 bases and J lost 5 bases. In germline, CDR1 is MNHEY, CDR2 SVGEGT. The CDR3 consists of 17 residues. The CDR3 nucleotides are TGTGCCAGCAGATCCCGTTTGCTGATCGGGAGGGCCCACGAGCAGTACTTC. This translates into CASRSRLLIGRAHEQYF.

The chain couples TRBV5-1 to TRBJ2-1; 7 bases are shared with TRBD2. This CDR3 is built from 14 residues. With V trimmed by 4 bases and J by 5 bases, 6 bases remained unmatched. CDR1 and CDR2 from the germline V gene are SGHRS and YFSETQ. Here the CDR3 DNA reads TGCGCCAGCAGCCCAACTAGCGAGCACAATGAGCAGTTCTTC. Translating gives CASSPTSEHNEQFF.

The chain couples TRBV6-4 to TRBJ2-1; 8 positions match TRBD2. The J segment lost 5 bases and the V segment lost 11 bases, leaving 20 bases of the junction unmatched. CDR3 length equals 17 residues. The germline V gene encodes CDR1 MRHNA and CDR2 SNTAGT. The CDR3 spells CAFSFYGGASAHNEQFF. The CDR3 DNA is TGTGCCTTCAGTTTTTACGGGGGGGCTTCGGCCCACAATGAGCAGTTCTTC.

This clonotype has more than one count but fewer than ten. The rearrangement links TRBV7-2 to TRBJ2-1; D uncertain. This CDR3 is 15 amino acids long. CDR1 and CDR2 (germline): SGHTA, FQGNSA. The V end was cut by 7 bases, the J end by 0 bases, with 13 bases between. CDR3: CASTQHRSSYNEQFF. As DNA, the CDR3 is TGTGCCAGCACCCAACATCGGAGCTCCTACAATGAGCAGTTCTTC.

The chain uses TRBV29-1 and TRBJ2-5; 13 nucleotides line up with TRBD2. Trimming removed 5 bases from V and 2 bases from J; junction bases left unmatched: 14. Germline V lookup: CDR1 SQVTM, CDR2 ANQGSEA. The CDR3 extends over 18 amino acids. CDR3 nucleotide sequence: TGCAGCGTTCACCCGACTAGCGGGAGGACGGGTAGACAAGAGACCCAGTACTTC. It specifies CSVHPTSGRTGRQETQYF.

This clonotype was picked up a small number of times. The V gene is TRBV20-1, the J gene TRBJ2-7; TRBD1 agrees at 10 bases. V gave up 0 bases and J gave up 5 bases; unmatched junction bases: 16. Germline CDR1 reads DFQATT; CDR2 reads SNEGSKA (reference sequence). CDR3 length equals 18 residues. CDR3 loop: CSARDILPWGQGTNEQYF. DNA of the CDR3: TGCAGTGCTAGAGATATCCTCCCCTGGGGACAGGGGACCAACGAGCAGTACTTC.

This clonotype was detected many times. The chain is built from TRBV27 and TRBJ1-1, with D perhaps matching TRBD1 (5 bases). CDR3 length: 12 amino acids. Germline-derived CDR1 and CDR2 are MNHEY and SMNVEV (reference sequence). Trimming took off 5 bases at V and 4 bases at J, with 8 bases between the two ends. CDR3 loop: CASSTGGTEAFF. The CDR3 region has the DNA TGTGCCAGCAGTACTGGGGGCACTGAAGCTTTCTTT.

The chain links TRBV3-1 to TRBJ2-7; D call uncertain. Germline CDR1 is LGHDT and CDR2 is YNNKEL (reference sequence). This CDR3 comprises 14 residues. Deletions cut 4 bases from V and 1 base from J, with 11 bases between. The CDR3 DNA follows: TGTGCCAGCAGCCTACGGATGGGGTCCTACGAGCAGTACTTC. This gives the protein CASSLRMGSYEQYF.

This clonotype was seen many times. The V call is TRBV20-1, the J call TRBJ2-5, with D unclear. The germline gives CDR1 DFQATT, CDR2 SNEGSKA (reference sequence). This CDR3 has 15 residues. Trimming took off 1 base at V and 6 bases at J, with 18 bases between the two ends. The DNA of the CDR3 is TGCAGTGCTAGAGCGTGGCGGCAGCGAGGAAAGACCCAGTACTTC. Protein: CSARAWRQRGKTQYF.

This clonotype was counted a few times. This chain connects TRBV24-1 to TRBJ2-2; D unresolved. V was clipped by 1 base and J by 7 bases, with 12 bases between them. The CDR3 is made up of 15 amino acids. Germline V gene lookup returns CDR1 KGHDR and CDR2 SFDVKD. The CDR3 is CATSDFAGFGGELFF. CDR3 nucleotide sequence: TGTGCCACCAGTGATTTCGCAGGCTTCGGCGGGGAGCTGTTTTTT.

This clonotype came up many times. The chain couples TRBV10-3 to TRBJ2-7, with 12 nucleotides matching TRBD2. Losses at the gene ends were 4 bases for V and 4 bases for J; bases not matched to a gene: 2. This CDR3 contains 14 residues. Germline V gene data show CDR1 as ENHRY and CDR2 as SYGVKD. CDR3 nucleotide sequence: TGTGCCATCAGTGGCACTAGCGGGAGGTACGAGCAGTACTTC. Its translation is CAISGTSGRYEQYF.

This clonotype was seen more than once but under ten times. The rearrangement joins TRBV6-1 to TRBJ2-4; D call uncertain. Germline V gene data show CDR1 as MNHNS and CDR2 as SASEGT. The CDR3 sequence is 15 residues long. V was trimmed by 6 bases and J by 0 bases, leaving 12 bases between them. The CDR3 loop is CASSDPAVAKNIQYF. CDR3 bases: TGTGCCAGCAGCGACCCGGCGGTAGCCAAAAACATTCAGTACTTC.

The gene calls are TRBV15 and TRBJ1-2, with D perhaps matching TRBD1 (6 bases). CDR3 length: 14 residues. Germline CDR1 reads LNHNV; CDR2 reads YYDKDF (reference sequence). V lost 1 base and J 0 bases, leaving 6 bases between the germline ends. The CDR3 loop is CATSRGTANYGYTF. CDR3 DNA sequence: TGTGCCACCAGCAGAGGGACAGCTAACTATGGCTACACCTTC.

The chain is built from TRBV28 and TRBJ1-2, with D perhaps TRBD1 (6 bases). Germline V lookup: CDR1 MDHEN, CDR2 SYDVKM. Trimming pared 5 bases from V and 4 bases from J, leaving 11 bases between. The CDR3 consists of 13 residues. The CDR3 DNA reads TGTGCCAGCAGTAACAGGGAGATCTATGGCTACACCTTC. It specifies CASSNREIYGYTF.

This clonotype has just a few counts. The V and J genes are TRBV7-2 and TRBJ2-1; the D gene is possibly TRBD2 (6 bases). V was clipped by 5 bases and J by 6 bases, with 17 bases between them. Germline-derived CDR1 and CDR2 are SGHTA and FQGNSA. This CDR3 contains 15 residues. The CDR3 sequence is CASSQWASVFNEQFF. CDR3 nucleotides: TGTGCCAGCAGCCAGTGGGCTAGCGTCTTCAATGAGCAGTTCTTC.

This CDR3 reads CASSTSSGLADSGANVLTF. In DNA form, the CDR3 reads TGTGCCAGTAGTACGAGCTCGGGACTAGCGGACTCTGGGGCCAACGTCCTGACTTTC. The genes are TRBV19 and TRBJ2-6, with TRBD2 matching over 11 bases. Germline lookup yields CDR1 LNHDA and CDR2 SQIVND (reference sequence). Trimming at V came to 4 bases and at J to 0 bases, leaving 8 bases not matched to a gene. CDR3 length equals 19 residues.

This CDR3 reads CSARDRGQTYNEQFF. The CDR3 DNA is TGCAGTGCTCGGGACCGGGGGCAAACCTACAATGAGCAGTTCTTC. This sequence joins TRBV20-1 and TRBJ2-1; tentatively, D is TRBD1 or TRBD2 (6 bases each). The CDR3 runs to 15 residues. Germline V gives CDR1 DFQATT, CDR2 SNEGSKA (reference sequence). Trimming left V 5 bases short and J 2 bases short, with 16 bases between.

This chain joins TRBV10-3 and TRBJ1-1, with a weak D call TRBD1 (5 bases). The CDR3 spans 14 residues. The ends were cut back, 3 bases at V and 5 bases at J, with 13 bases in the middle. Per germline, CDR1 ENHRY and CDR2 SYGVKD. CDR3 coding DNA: TGTGCCATCAGTGATCTAAACGGGGGGACTGAAGCTTTCTTT. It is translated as CAISDLNGGTEAFF.

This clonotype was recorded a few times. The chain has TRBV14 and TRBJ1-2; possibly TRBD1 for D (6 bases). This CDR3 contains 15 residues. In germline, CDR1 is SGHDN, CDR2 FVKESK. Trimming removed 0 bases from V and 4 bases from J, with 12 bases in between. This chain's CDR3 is CASSQDGQSIYGYTF. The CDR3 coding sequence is TGTGCCAGCAGCCAAGATGGACAGTCCATCTATGGCTACACCTTC. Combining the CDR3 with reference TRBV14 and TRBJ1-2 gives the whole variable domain EAGVTQFPSHSVIEKGQTVTLRCDPISGHDNLYWYRRVMGKEIKFLLHFVKESKQDESGMPNNRFLAERTGGTYSTLKVQPAELEDSGVYFCASSQDGQSIYGYTFGSGTRLTVV.

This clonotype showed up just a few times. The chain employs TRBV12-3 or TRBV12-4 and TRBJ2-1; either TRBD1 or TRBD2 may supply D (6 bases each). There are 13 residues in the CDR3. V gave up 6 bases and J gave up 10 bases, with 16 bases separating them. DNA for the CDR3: TGTGCCAGCAGGCCCCGGGGGCTCGGGGAGCAGTTCTTC. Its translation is CASRPRGLGEQFF.

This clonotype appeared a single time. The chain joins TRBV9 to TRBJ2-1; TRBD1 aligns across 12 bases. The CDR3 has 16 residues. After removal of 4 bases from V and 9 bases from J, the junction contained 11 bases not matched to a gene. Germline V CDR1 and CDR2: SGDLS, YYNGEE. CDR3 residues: CASSRLRDRGRSEQFF. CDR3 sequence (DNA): TGTGCCAGCAGCCGGTTACGGGACAGGGGGCGGAGTGAGCAGTTCTTC.